This TCR beta chain was identified during a study of PD-1 blockade in classical Hodgkin lymphoma. Every patient relapsed after autologous stem cell transplantation, and brentuximab vedotin exposure varied. Some clones are missing from TCRdb's copy, which holds only in-frame ones; the method was immunoSEQ multiplex PCR. The repertoire holds about 43,000 clones, with around three quarters as singletons. The length of the CDR3 is 18 residues. The TCR sequence derives from a human donor with classical Hodgkin lymphoma. V is TRBV21-1 and J is TRBJ2-7; the D call TRBD2 from the table was never checked on the DNA. TRBV21-1 is recorded as a pseudogene. Sequencing was performed on peripheral blood mononuclear cells (PBMCs), taken before the second cycle of nivolumab. The CDR3 region is CASSIKTSGSLTDYEQYF. Here the CDR3 DNA reads TGTGCCAGCAGCATAAAGACTAGCGGGAGCTTAACGGACTACGAGCAGTACTTC.